These T cell receptor beta chains were read from a single sample in a study of T cell responses to AZD1222 COVID-19 vaccine. Profiling relied on immunoSEQ multiplex PCR, and the TCRdb table lists in-frame clones only, not all of them. The sample contains 150,000 to 200,000 clones, approximately 92% of which appear only once. The sample in question was peripheral blood, obtained on day 0 of AZD1222 vaccination. The receptors stem from an adult in good health. The CDR3 runs from the conserved cysteine through the conserved F or W. D genes are given only for firm matches. Only part of the rows carry a size: once, few, many, or a class if the clone is expanded.

length	D	size	V	J	CDR3	DNA
14	TRBD1	-	TRBV13	TRBJ2-7	CASSPTGDLYEQYF	TGTGCCAGCAGTCCGACAGGGGATCTCTACGAGCAGTACTTC
16	-	-	TRBV6-5	TRBJ2-7	CASSYTSSGRFYEQYF	TGTGCCAGCAGTTACACTTCTAGTGGGAGGTTCTACGAGCAGTACTTC
18	-	-	TRBV2	TRBJ1-5	CASSAAVLGGKGNQPQHF	TGTGCCAGCAGCGCTGCTGTACTAGGGGGGAAAGGCAATCAGCCCCAGCATTTT
17	TRBD2	-	TRBV5-4	TRBJ2-4	CASSLKTGGWAKNIQYF	TGTGCCAGCAGCTTGAAAACGGGAGGGTGGGCCAAAAACATTCAGTACTTC
15	-	-	TRBV6-5	TRBJ2-1	CASSTTGIWGNEQFF	TGTGCCAGCAGTACTACTGGGATTTGGGGCAATGAGCAGTTCTTC
13	-	-	TRBV4-3	TRBJ1-2	CASSQDYADGYTF	TGCGCCAGCAGCCAAGATTACGCGGATGGCTACACCTTC
17	TRBD2	-	TRBV5-4	TRBJ2-3	CASSLRSAGERVRAQYF	TGTGCCAGCAGCTTGCGGTCAGCGGGGGAACGAGTTAGGGCGCAGTATTTT
16	TRBD1	-	TRBV19	TRBJ2-2	CASSSFGTGVTGELFF	TGTGCCAGTAGTTCCTTCGGGACAGGGGTAACCGGGGAGCTGTTTTTT
18	-	-	TRBV6-2/TRBV6-3	TRBJ1-5	CASSYGPGRGDGNQPQHF	TGTGCCAGCAGTTATGGTCCAGGCAGGGGCGATGGCAATCAGCCCCAGCATTTT
12	-	-	TRBV27	TRBJ2-1	CASSLNYNEQFF	TGTGCCAGCAGTTTGAACTACAATGAGCAGTTCTTC
14	-	once	TRBV3-1/TRBV3-2	TRBJ2-7	CASSPSGLGHEQYF	TGTGCCAGCAGCCCGTCGGGACTTGGGCACGAGCAGTACTTC
12	-	-	TRBV6-2/TRBV6-3	TRBJ2-7	CASSPTTREQYF	TGTGCCAGCAGTCCCACCACCCGCGAGCAGTACTTC
12	-	-	TRBV5-5	TRBJ1-5	CASSSTQGPQHF	TGTGCCAGCAGCTCCACCCAGGGGCCCCAGCATTTT
17	TRBD2	-	TRBV4-1	TRBJ2-1	CASSQEGGLAGVHEQFF	TGCGCCAGCAGCCAAGAGGGTGGACTAGCGGGAGTCCATGAGCAGTTCTTC
18	TRBD1	-	TRBV28	TRBJ1-5	CASSPAHRRQGGFQPQHF	TGTGCCAGCAGTCCCGCACACCGCCGACAGGGGGGCTTTCAGCCCCAGCATTTT
12	-	-	TRBV29-1	TRBJ1-1	CSVEVLNTEAFF	TGCAGCGTTGAGGTCCTGAACACTGAAGCTTTCTTT
15	-	-	TRBV6-2/TRBV6-3	TRBJ2-2	CASSRGAKVSGELFF	TGTGCCAGCAGTCGCGGGGCTAAGGTATCCGGGGAGCTGTTTTTT
18	TRBD1	-	TRBV28	TRBJ1-3	CASSPPGTGQRSGNTIYF	TGTGCCAGCAGTCCTCCCGGGACAGGGCAACGCTCTGGAAACACCATATATTTT
16	-	-	TRBV7-2	TRBJ1-2	CASSLSPREAAEGYTF	TGTGCCAGCAGCTTATCCCCCAGGGAGGCGGCCGAGGGCTACACCTTC
19	TRBD2	-	TRBV4-2	TRBJ2-1	CASSQGLAGAVPINNEQFF	TGTGCCAGCAGCCAAGGTCTAGCGGGAGCAGTCCCGATCAACAATGAGCAGTTCTTC
13	-	-	TRBV6-1	TRBJ2-5	CASSEELRETQYF	TGTGCCAGCAGTGAAGAGTTGCGAGAGACCCAGTACTTC
15	TRBD1	-	TRBV3-1/TRBV3-2	TRBJ2-2	CASSLRQGDTGELFF	TGTGCCAGCAGCCTGAGACAGGGCGACACCGGGGAGCTGTTTTTT
14	TRBD1	-	TRBV6-4	TRBJ1-1	CASSEGGQGKEAFF	TGTGCCAGCAGTGAAGGGGGACAGGGAAAAGAAGCTTTCTTT
11	-	once	TRBV27	TRBJ2-7	CASSSGHFQYF	TGTGCCAGCAGTTCGGGACATTTTCAGTACTTC
15	-	-	TRBV11-2	TRBJ2-1	CASTSPGSSYNEQFF	TGTGCCAGCACCTCCCCGGGGAGCTCCTACAATGAGCAGTTCTTC
15	-	-	TRBV24-1	TRBJ1-1	CATSDSQGILSEAFF	TGTGCCACCAGTGATTCCCAGGGGATCCTCTCGGAAGCTTTCTTT
16	-	-	TRBV6-2/TRBV6-3	TRBJ1-1	CASSYSRTAMNTEAFF	TGTGCCAGCAGTTACTCGAGGACAGCCATGAACACTGAAGCTTTCTTT
16	-	-	TRBV3-1/TRBV3-2	TRBJ2-3	CASSQDRQLGVDTQYF	TGTGCCAGCAGCCAAGACAGGCAACTCGGAGTAGATACGCAGTATTTT
17	TRBD1	once	TRBV28	TRBJ1-5	CASNAPFRDRGVQPQHF	TGTGCCAGCAATGCCCCCTTCCGGGACAGGGGAGTTCAGCCCCAGCATTTT
12	TRBD1	-	TRBV3-1/TRBV3-2	TRBJ1-2	CASSLTGDGYTF	TGTGCCAGCAGCCTTACAGGGGATGGCTACACCTTC
12	-	few	TRBV30	TRBJ2-2	CAWRLNSGELFF	TGTGCCTGGAGATTAAATTCCGGGGAGCTGTTTTTT
14	-	-	TRBV5-1	TRBJ2-1	CASSLAGGRNEQFF	TGCGCCAGCAGCTTGGCCGGGGGCCGGAATGAGCAGTTCTTC
13	-	-	TRBV29-1	TRBJ1-2	CSVEDPTPDGYTF	TGCAGCGTTGAAGATCCCACCCCAGACGGCTACACCTTC
12	TRBD1	once	TRBV12-3/TRBV12-4	TRBJ1-1	CASRWTGLEAFF	TGTGCCAGCAGATGGACAGGGTTGGAAGCTTTCTTT
16	TRBD1	-	TRBV6-6	TRBJ2-2	CASSSDRGRGTGELFF	TGTGCCAGCAGTTCCGACAGGGGGCGCGGCACCGGGGAGCTGTTTTTT